Listed here is a single T cell receptor (beta chain). The identical CDR3 is also encoded by other nucleotide sequences in the sample. Using immunoSEQ multiplex PCR, the repertoire was profiled, and TCRdb retains in-frame clones only, with some absent. Of roughly 2.2 million clones listed, less than 95% were seen once; the top ten hold 0.37%. The data belong to a study of shared clonotypes between healthy human individuals. The material sequenced was naive CD4+ T cells from PBMCs. The sample's subset: CD45RA+ positively selected. This receptor was identified in a man between 18 and 29 years old in good health. Some clones in this sample may be carry-over from other donors' samples.

CDR3 DNA sequence: TGTGCCAGCAGCTTGTGGGGTAGTGAGCAGTTCTTC. Translated, it gives CASSLWGSEQFF. The rearrangement uses TRBV5-6 and TRBJ2-1; D unclear. Germline CDR1 reads SGHDT; CDR2 reads YYEEEE. Trimming stripped 1 base from V and 9 bases from J, with 8 bases between. The CDR3 is made up of 12 amino acids.